The rows below give T cell receptor beta chains drawn from one sample of a study of T cell changes during pregnancy in multiple sclerosis. Assay used: immunoSEQ multiplex PCR; TCRdb lists only in-frame clones, some missing. This table has about 53,000 clones, under 95% appearing once. Material: CD8+ T cells from peripheral blood mononuclear cells, obtained before pregnancy. The receptors derive from a female donor with multiple sclerosis, enrolled in a pregnancy study. Each CDR3 is given with its conserved first and last residue. Each record gives: clone size, J gene, D gene, V gene, CDR3 protein, CDR3 DNA. A D gene is named only where the DNA matches it firmly. The size of a clone is reported for some rows only, either as once, few or many, or as a class for expanded clones.

clone_size: .; j_call: TRBJ1-2; d_call: TRBD1; v_call: TRBV7-9; cdr3_aa: CASSGPGTGDFGYTF; cdr3_nt: TGTGCCAGCAGCGGCCCAGGGACAGGGGACTTCGGCTACACCTTC
clone_size: .; j_call: TRBJ2-7; d_call: TRBD1; v_call: TRBV7-9; cdr3_aa: CASSQGTGRSHEQYF; cdr3_nt: TGTGCCAGCAGCCAAGGGACAGGGAGATCCCACGAGCAGTACTTC
clone_size: once; j_call: TRBJ2-5; d_call: TRBD1; v_call: TRBV9; cdr3_aa: CASSVQPGQNGQETQYF; cdr3_nt: TGTGCCAGCAGCGTCCAGCCGGGACAGAACGGACAAGAGACCCAGTACTTC
clone_size: .; j_call: TRBJ2-7; d_call: TRBD1; v_call: TRBV13; cdr3_aa: CASSSTGTGLYEQYF; cdr3_nt: TGTGCCAGCAGCTCGACCGGGACAGGGCTCTACGAGCAGTACTTC
clone_size: once; j_call: TRBJ1-2; d_call: TRBD1; v_call: TRBV27; cdr3_aa: CASTMQGAMGGYTF; cdr3_nt: TGTGCCAGCACCATGCAGGGGGCAATGGGCGGCTACACCTTC
clone_size: .; j_call: TRBJ1-1; d_call: .; v_call: TRBV30; cdr3_aa: CARSVLRTGNTEAFF; cdr3_nt: TGTGCCCGGAGTGTACTCCGTACAGGGAACACTGAAGCTTTCTTT
clone_size: .; j_call: TRBJ2-7; d_call: TRBD1; v_call: TRBV7-8; cdr3_aa: CASSSSPQGAPGEQYF; cdr3_nt: TGTGCCAGCAGTTCCTCACCACAGGGGGCGCCGGGGGAGCAGTACTTC
clone_size: .; j_call: TRBJ2-3; d_call: .; v_call: TRBV7-3; cdr3_aa: CASSLKPASTDTQYF; cdr3_nt: TGTGCCAGCAGCTTAAAACCAGCGAGCACAGATACGCAGTATTTT
clone_size: .; j_call: TRBJ2-7; d_call: .; v_call: TRBV7-6; cdr3_aa: CASSTDLDYEQYF; cdr3_nt: TGTGCCAGCAGCACCGACTTGGACTACGAGCAGTACTTC
clone_size: .; j_call: TRBJ2-2; d_call: TRBD2; v_call: TRBV9; cdr3_aa: CASRGTSGSGELFF; cdr3_nt: TGTGCCAGCAGGGGGACTAGCGGATCCGGGGAGCTGTTTTTT
clone_size: .; j_call: TRBJ1-5; d_call: .; v_call: TRBV5-1; cdr3_aa: CASSLRGPNGWPQHF; cdr3_nt: TGCGCCAGCAGTCTCAGGGGACCCAACGGGTGGCCCCAGCATTTT
clone_size: .; j_call: TRBJ1-2; d_call: .; v_call: TRBV29-1; cdr3_aa: CSVGPGGSGYTF; cdr3_nt: TGCAGCGTTGGGCCGGGAGGATCAGGCTACACCTTC
clone_size: .; j_call: TRBJ2-1; d_call: .; v_call: TRBV7-9; cdr3_aa: CASSLPNEQFF; cdr3_nt: TGTGCCAGCAGCCTCCCCAATGAGCAGTTCTTC
clone_size: .; j_call: TRBJ1-1; d_call: TRBD1; v_call: TRBV10-3; cdr3_aa: CATKGQMNTEAFF; cdr3_nt: TGTGCCACCAAGGGACAGATGAACACTGAAGCTTTCTTT
clone_size: .; j_call: TRBJ1-1; d_call: TRBD1; v_call: TRBV6-1; cdr3_aa: CASSEGGTDTEAFF; cdr3_nt: TGTGCCAGCAGTGAAGGGGGGACAGACACTGAAGCTTTCTTT
clone_size: .; j_call: TRBJ2-3; d_call: TRBD1; v_call: TRBV27; cdr3_aa: CASSSDRPTDTQYF; cdr3_nt: TGTGCCAGCAGTTCGGACAGGCCCACAGATACGCAGTATTTT
clone_size: .; j_call: TRBJ2-1; d_call: TRBD2; v_call: TRBV11-2; cdr3_aa: CASGKRQAGVYNEQFF; cdr3_nt: TGTGCCAGCGGCAAAAGGCAAGCGGGGGTCTACAATGAGCAGTTCTTC
clone_size: .; j_call: TRBJ1-6; d_call: .; v_call: TRBV2; cdr3_aa: CASSGGDSPLHF; cdr3_nt: TGTGCCAGCAGTGGGGGGGATTCACCCCTCCACTTT
clone_size: .; j_call: TRBJ1-2; d_call: TRBD1; v_call: TRBV9; cdr3_aa: CASSTGTGGVGYTF; cdr3_nt: TGTGCCAGCAGCACAGGGACAGGGGGCGTTGGCTACACCTTC
clone_size: .; j_call: TRBJ2-2; d_call: .; v_call: TRBV4-1; cdr3_aa: CASSQTPPGGELFF; cdr3_nt: TGCGCCAGCAGCCAGACCCCCCCGGGCGGGGAGCTGTTTTTT
clone_size: .; j_call: TRBJ1-1; d_call: .; v_call: TRBV4-1; cdr3_aa: CASSQVEYGSNTEAFF; cdr3_nt: TGCGCCAGCAGCCAAGTGGAGTACGGTAGTAACACTGAAGCTTTCTTT
clone_size: once; j_call: TRBJ2-5; d_call: .; v_call: TRBV2; cdr3_aa: CASSAAETQYF; cdr3_nt: TGTGCCAGCAGCGCGGCAGAGACCCAGTACTTC
clone_size: .; j_call: TRBJ1-5; d_call: TRBD1; v_call: TRBV27; cdr3_aa: CASRGQGIQPQHF; cdr3_nt: TGTGCCAGCAGGGGACAGGGAATACAGCCCCAGCATTTT
clone_size: .; j_call: TRBJ1-1; d_call: TRBD1; v_call: TRBV27; cdr3_aa: CASSLSWTGGITEAFF; cdr3_nt: TGTGCCAGCAGTTTATCGTGGACAGGGGGCATCACTGAAGCTTTCTTT
clone_size: .; j_call: TRBJ1-1; d_call: TRBD1; v_call: TRBV10-2; cdr3_aa: CASNPGGGTEAFF; cdr3_nt: TGCGCCAGCAACCCAGGGGGTGGCACTGAAGCTTTCTTT
clone_size: .; j_call: TRBJ2-2; d_call: TRBD2; v_call: TRBV15; cdr3_aa: CATSRVAGAHTGELFF; cdr3_nt: TGTGCCACCAGCAGAGTAGCGGGGGCCCACACCGGGGAGCTGTTTTTT
clone_size: .; j_call: TRBJ2-3; d_call: TRBD1; v_call: TRBV27; cdr3_aa: CASSWGADRASTDTQYF; cdr3_nt: TGTGCCAGCAGTTGGGGGGCGGACAGGGCTAGCACAGATACGCAGTATTTT
clone_size: .; j_call: TRBJ2-5; d_call: .; v_call: TRBV4-3; cdr3_aa: CASSQDSSETQYF; cdr3_nt: TGCGCCAGCAGCCAAGATTCGTCGGAGACCCAGTACTTC
clone_size: .; j_call: TRBJ2-2; d_call: TRBD2; v_call: TRBV18; cdr3_aa: CASSPDVIAGTGELFF; cdr3_nt: TGTGCCAGCTCACCAGACGTAATAGCGGGGACCGGGGAGCTGTTTTTT
clone_size: .; j_call: TRBJ1-2; d_call: .; v_call: TRBV5-4; cdr3_aa: CASSREVDSDNYGYTF; cdr3_nt: TGTGCCAGCAGCCGGGAGGTGGACAGTGATAACTATGGCTACACCTTC
clone_size: .; j_call: TRBJ2-2; d_call: .; v_call: TRBV7-7; cdr3_aa: CASSLGEAGELFF; cdr3_nt: TGTGCTAGCAGCTTAGGGGAGGCCGGGGAGCTGTTTTTT
clone_size: medium-sized; j_call: TRBJ2-7; d_call: .; v_call: TRBV6-1; cdr3_aa: CASSPPTDTYEQYF; cdr3_nt: TGTGCCAGCAGTCCCCCGACAGACACCTACGAGCAGTACTTC
clone_size: .; j_call: TRBJ1-5; d_call: TRBD1; v_call: TRBV9; cdr3_aa: CASSVFGQGPYSNQPQHF; cdr3_nt: TGTGCCAGCAGCGTGTTCGGACAGGGCCCCTATAGCAATCAGCCCCAGCATTTT
clone_size: .; j_call: TRBJ1-1; d_call: TRBD1; v_call: TRBV7-6; cdr3_aa: CASSDHPDRVNTEAFF; cdr3_nt: TGTGCCAGCAGCGACCACCCGGACAGGGTAAACACTGAAGCTTTCTTT
clone_size: .; j_call: TRBJ1-5; d_call: .; v_call: TRBV5-6; cdr3_aa: CASSQRWERNQPQHF; cdr3_nt: TGTGCCAGCAGCCAGAGGTGGGAGCGCAATCAGCCCCAGCATTTT
clone_size: .; j_call: TRBJ1-1; d_call: .; v_call: TRBV15; cdr3_aa: CATSRDQNTEAFF; cdr3_nt: TGTGCCACCAGCAGAGACCAGAACACTGAAGCTTTCTTT
clone_size: .; j_call: TRBJ2-7; d_call: .; v_call: TRBV27; cdr3_aa: CASSLALGGEQYF; cdr3_nt: TGTGCCAGCAGTTTGGCGTTGGGGGGCGAGCAGTACTTC
clone_size: .; j_call: TRBJ2-7; d_call: .; v_call: TRBV25-1; cdr3_aa: CASSEIGSFYEQYF; cdr3_nt: TGTGCCAGCAGTGAGATCGGTTCGTTCTACGAGCAGTACTTC
clone_size: .; j_call: TRBJ2-5; d_call: .; v_call: TRBV6-5; cdr3_aa: CASGVGNLETQYF; cdr3_nt: TGTGCCAGCGGAGTAGGCAACCTAGAGACCCAGTACTTC
clone_size: .; j_call: TRBJ2-7; d_call: .; v_call: TRBV5-4; cdr3_aa: CASSFQGDPPYEQYF; cdr3_nt: TGTGCCAGCAGTTTCCAGGGTGATCCCCCCTACGAGCAGTACTTC
clone_size: .; j_call: TRBJ2-5; d_call: .; v_call: TRBV19; cdr3_aa: CASNPNRGKVQETQYF; cdr3_nt: TGTGCCAGTAACCCAAATCGAGGGAAAGTACAAGAGACCCAGTACTTC